This T cell receptor (beta chain) stems from a study of T cell responses to AZD1222 COVID-19 vaccine. CDR3 length: 11 amino acids. V shed 10 bases and J shed 9 bases, with 13 bases lying between them. The germline V gene has CDR1 MNHEY and CDR2 SVGAGI. Of note for this clone: Its target is unknown.

General study findings and limits: No repertoire was sampled before or during the peak T cell response, only after it. Increases in Spike-specific TCR breadth and depth were seen after two AZD1222 doses. Vaccine-related CD4 TCRs covered spike, predominating at 160-218 and 743-854. Donors were largely white British and mainly female; clonal diversity was possibly underestimated.

Using immunoSEQ multiplex PCR, the repertoire was profiled, and TCRdb retains in-frame clones only, with some absent. The table lists 85,000 to 110,000 clones, 91% of them singletons. The chain recombines TRBV6-5 with TRBJ2-1; D gene uncertain. Sequences were derived from peripheral blood, sampled on day 0 of AZD1222 vaccination. The TCR sequence derives from an adult in good health. Here the CDR3 reads CATKGASEQFF. The CDR3 DNA is TGTGCCACCAAAGGAGCGTCTGAGCAGTTCTTC.